This T cell receptor beta chain was identified in a study of T cell responses to AZD1222 COVID-19 vaccine. The CDR3 has 14 residues. CDR1 is KGHDR, CDR2 SFDVKD, per germline. Trimming cost V 3 bases and J 4 bases; bases outside gene matches: 2. The protocol was immunoSEQ multiplex PCR, while the TCRdb copy is restricted to in-frame clones and leaves out a portion. Of over 95,000 clones listed, roughly nine tenths are singletons. This material consisted of peripheral blood, taken on day 0 of AZD1222 vaccination. The origin of this receptor is an adult in good health. The gene calls are TRBV24-1 and TRBJ1-5, with 7 bases fitting TRBD1. The CDR3 DNA reads as TGTGCCACCAGTGATGGGACAGAAAATCAGCCCCAGCATTTT. Residues: CATSDGTENQPQHF.